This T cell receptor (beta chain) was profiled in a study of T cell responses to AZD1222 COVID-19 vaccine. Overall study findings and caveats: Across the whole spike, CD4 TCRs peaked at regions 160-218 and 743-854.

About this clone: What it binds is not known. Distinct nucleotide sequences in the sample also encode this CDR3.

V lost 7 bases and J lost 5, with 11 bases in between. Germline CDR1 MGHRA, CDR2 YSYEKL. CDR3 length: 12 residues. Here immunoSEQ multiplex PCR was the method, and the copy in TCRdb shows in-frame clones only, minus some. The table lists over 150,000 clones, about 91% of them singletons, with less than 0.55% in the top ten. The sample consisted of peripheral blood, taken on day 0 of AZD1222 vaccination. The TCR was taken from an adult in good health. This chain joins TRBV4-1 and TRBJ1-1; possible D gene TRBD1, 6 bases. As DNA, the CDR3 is TGCGCCAGCACCAGAGGGGGGACTGAAGCTTTCTTT. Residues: CASTRGGTEAFF.